Each of the 13 T cell receptor beta chains below was sequenced from the same sample in a study of T-cell reconstitution after alpha-beta-depleted transplantation in children. It was with unique molecular identifiers that the TCRbeta library was prepared. TCRdb redid the calling of the PCR reads with MiXCR, one entry per CDR3 protein. The sample has fewer than 750,000 distinct CDR3 sequences; roughly 24% are singletons. The input for sequencing was PBMCs, mostly from graft donor cells, taken 360 days after TCRalphabeta/CD19-depleted stem cell transplant. The receptors were gathered from a boy under three years old who had a stem cell transplant for acute myeloid leukemia, so the T cells may come from the graft donor.

CDR3 nucleotides: TGCGCCAGCAGCCAAGATAGCGGATACTCCTACAATGAGCAGTTCTTC. Its translation: CASSQDSGYSYNEQFF. This chain uses TRBV4-1 with TRBJ2-1, with D maybe TRBD2 (6 bases). Trimming pared 0 bases from V and 0 bases from J, leaving 9 bases between. From germline, CDR1 is MGHRA and CDR2 YSYEKL. The CDR3 covers 16 residues.

In regard to this clonotype: A much larger clone lies a single base off, so this may be a read error. The chain carries TRBV12-3 or TRBV12-4 and TRBJ1-5; 10 bases map to TRBD1. CDR3 length: 19 residues. The DNA of the CDR3 is TGTACCAGCAGTTTGAGGAGCGGACAGGGGGAAGTAAGCAATCAGCCCCAGCATTTT. Amino acid sequence: CTSSLRSGQGEVSNQPQHF.

The CDR3 spells CSAPGLAGTHEQYV. The CDR3 coding sequence is TGCAGTGCCCCAGGACTAGCGGGGACTCACGAGCAGTACGTC. The chain links TRBV20-1 to TRBJ2-7; 12 nucleotides line up with TRBD2. This CDR3 has 14 residues. Trimming took 6 bases from V and 5 from J; bases not matched to a gene: 8. The V gene's germline CDR1 is DFQATT and CDR2 SNEGSKA (reference sequence).

The chain links TRBV6-1 to TRBJ2-1, with a weak D call TRBD2 (6 bases). CDR3 length equals 15 residues. Trimming took 6 bases from V and 2 from J, leaving 14 bases between them. Germline loops: CDR1 MNHNS, CDR2 SASEGT. The CDR3 DNA is TGTGCCAGCAGGCCCGGGGGAACCACCTACAATGAGCAGTTCTTC. Translating it yields CASRPGGTTYNEQFF.

The rearrangement links TRBV20-1 to TRBJ2-7; D gene ambiguous. The CDR3 length is 13 residues. Looked up from germline, CDR1 is DFQATT and CDR2 is SNEGSKA (reference sequence). The V end was cut by 4 bases, the J end by 1 base, with 11 bases between. CDR3 protein: CSAMITDSYEQYF. The CDR3 region has the DNA TGCAGTGCTATGATTACGGATTCCTACGAGCAGTACTTC.

The gene calls are TRBV24-1 and TRBJ2-3; a possible D gene is TRBD2 (5 bases). The CDR3 spans 16 residues. Trimming cost V 3 bases and J 4 bases, with 16 bases left between them. Germline CDR1 and CDR2: KGHDR and SFDVKD. CDR3 DNA sequence: TGTGCCACCAGTGATCCTCGCGTGCGGGTCCCAGATACGCAGTATTTT. Encoded protein: CATSDPRVRVPDTQYF.

The chain carries TRBV5-1 and TRBJ2-3, with D unclear. The germline V and J ends were trimmed by 0 bases and 2 bases, with 7 bases remaining between them. There are 14 residues in the CDR3. Germline lookup yields CDR1 SGHRS and CDR2 YFSETQ. CDR3 loop: CASSLGLTTDTQYF. In nucleotides, the CDR3 is TGCGCCAGCAGCTTGGGTCTGACCACAGATACGCAGTATTTT.

This clonotype was counted between two and nine times. The J gene is TRBJ2-1, the V gene TRBV29-1; D uncertain. This CDR3 is built from 11 residues. Germline V CDR1 and CDR2: SQVTM, ANQGSEA. V dropped 6 bases and J dropped 6 bases, with 9 bases sitting between them. The CDR3 DNA reads as TGCAGCGTGGCCATACTCAATGAGCAGTTCTTC. This codes for CSVAILNEQFF.

The chain joins TRBV7-2 to TRBJ2-3; D is uncertain. The CDR3 is 15 residues long. Trimming pared 4 bases from V and 3 bases from J, leaving 14 bases between. Germline V gene sequence: CDR1 SGHTA, CDR2 FQGNSA. Here the CDR3 DNA reads TGTGCCAGCAGCTCACGCCCAGCCGGAACAGATACGCAGTATTTT. It codes for CASSSRPAGTDTQYF.

The chain has TRBV7-9 and TRBJ2-5; D is ambiguous. The CDR3 length is 11 residues. Germline lookup yields CDR1 SEHNR and CDR2 FQNEAQ (reference sequence). The CDR3: CATGPSRTQYF. The CDR3 coding sequence is TGTGCAACTGGGCCCAGTAGGACCCAGTACTTC.

The rearrangement uses TRBV7-9 and TRBJ1-2; 11 nucleotides agree with TRBD1. This CDR3 is 14 amino acids long. After removal of 6 bases from V and 7 bases from J, the junction contained 7 bases not matched to a gene. Germline-derived CDR1 and CDR2 are SEHNR and FQNEAQ (reference sequence). CDR3 in amino acids: CASRRGQGASGYTF. Here the CDR3 DNA reads TGTGCCAGCAGGCGCGGACAGGGGGCTAGTGGCTACACCTTC.

This clonotype was seen a few times. The chain joins TRBV7-2 to TRBJ2-2; D is unclear. The CDR3 extends over 14 amino acids. The ends were cut back, 2 bases at V and 1 base at J, with 5 bases in the middle. Germline values: CDR1 SGHTA, CDR2 FQGNSA. The chain's CDR3 is CASSLMGNTGELFF. In DNA, the CDR3 is TGTGCCAGCAGCTTAATGGGGAACACCGGGGAGCTGTTTTTT.

The chain joins TRBV12-3 or TRBV12-4 to TRBJ1-5, with D hard to call. This CDR3 has 15 amino acids. V was shortened by 2 bases and J by 3 bases, with 11 bases between the two germline ends. The DNA for the CDR3 is TGTGCCAGCAGTTTATTTTTCGGTCCCAATCAGCCCCAGCATTTT. Translation: CASSLFFGPNQPQHF.